The 27 T cell receptor beta chains listed next were all sequenced from one sample in a study of Graves' ophthalmopathy and Graves' hyperthyroidism. Amplified TCR beta CDR3 regions were obtained using RNA transcripts as template. HTBI primers were used in a first-round RT-PCR, which preceded a second-round multiplex PCR. TCRdb used MiXCR to reprocess the multiplex PCR reads, holding one entry per CDR3 protein. The sample lists a few hundred thousand distinct CDR3 sequences; roughly 14% were seen once. Sequenced input: peripheral blood. The receptors come from a woman between 18 and 30 years old with stable Graves' hyperthyroidism.

This clonotype came up a few times. The chain joins TRBV20-1 to TRBJ2-2, with TRBD2 matching 8 bases. CDR1 and CDR2 from the germline V gene are DFQATT and SNEGSKA (reference sequence). This CDR3 has 17 amino acids. V lost 5 bases and J lost 4; bases outside the gene matches: 15. The CDR3: CSARVFRRGGPTGELFF. CDR3 DNA sequence: TGCAGTGCTCGGGTATTCCGACGGGGGGGACCCACCGGGGAGCTGTTTTTT.

The sample holds a few counts of this clonotype. The chain carries TRBV10-3 and TRBJ1-3; tentative D call: TRBD1 (5 bases). Germline V gene sequence: CDR1 ENHRY, CDR2 SYGVKD. V lost 9 bases and J lost 3, with 21 bases in between. This CDR3 has 16 amino acids. The CDR3 region is CAMRDYDSSNGNTIYF. CDR3 nucleotide sequence: TGTGCCATGAGAGACTATGACAGCTCTAATGGAAACACCATATATTTT.

The chain combines TRBV24-1 with TRBJ2-5; 13 bases line up with TRBD2. In germline, CDR1 is KGHDR, CDR2 SFDVKD. The CDR3 runs to 16 residues. The V segment lost 2 bases and the J segment 4 bases; nucleotides outside the gene matches: 3. The chain's CDR3 is CATSDSRLAGGETQYF. DNA of the CDR3: TGTGCCACCAGTGATTCCCGACTAGCGGGGGGAGAGACCCAGTACTTC.

This chain uses TRBV9 with TRBJ2-2, with TRBD2 matching 9 bases. Trimming removed 0 bases from V and 5 bases from J; junction bases left unmatched: 8. Germline CDR1 reads SGDLS; CDR2 reads YYNGEE. This CDR3 comprises 17 residues. CDR3 sequence (DNA): TGTGCCAGCAGCGTAGAATTAGCGGGGGCCCGAACCGGGGAGCTGTTTTTT. Translating gives CASSVELAGARTGELFF.

A few counts support this clonotype. The chain recombines TRBV27 with TRBJ2-7; D is unclear. This CDR3 has 13 residues. Per the germline V gene, CDR1 is MNHEY and CDR2 is SMNVEV (reference sequence). V dropped 6 bases and J dropped 1 base, with 10 bases sitting between them. This chain's CDR3 is CASRGYSSYEQYF. The CDR3 bases are TGTGCCAGCAGAGGGTATAGTTCCTACGAGCAGTACTTC.

This clonotype turned up a few times. No conserved phenylalanine or tryptophan is present at the end of the CDR3, so a read error is the likely explanation. V usage is TRBV4-2 and J usage is TRBJ1-3; D not resolved. The CDR3 loop spans 15 amino acids. The V gene's germline CDR1 is LGHNA and CDR2 YNFKEQ. Trimming stripped 4 bases from V and 3 bases from J, with 13 bases between. This chain's CDR3 is CASSREVGSGNTIYS. CDR3 nucleotide sequence: TGTGCCAGCAGCCGGGAAGTGGGAAGTGGAAACACCATATATTCT.

The table lists this clonotype with many counts. The chain is built from TRBV11-3 and TRBJ2-7; D is perhaps TRBD1 or TRBD2 (7 bases each). The CDR3 consists of 15 residues. Germline CDR1 SGHNT, CDR2 YENEEA. The V end lost 5 bases, the J end lost 6 bases, and 20 bases lay between the germline ends. Written as DNA, the CDR3 is TGTGCCAGCAGCCCACAGAGCAGGGGGGGCCTCGAGCAGTACTTC. It translates to CASSPQSRGGLEQYF.

This clonotype was seen at least ten times. The genes are TRBV7-8 and TRBJ2-7, with D uncertain. The V end lost 5 bases, the J end lost 6 bases, and 17 bases lay between the germline ends. The CDR3 extends over 14 amino acids. Germline values: CDR1 SGHVS, CDR2 FQNEAQ. The CDR3 nucleotides are TGTGCCAGCAGCCCCGGCAGAATTTCTGCCGAGCAGTACTTC. It is translated as CASSPGRISAEQYF.

This clonotype was seen ten or more times. V gene TRBV4-2 combines with J gene TRBJ1-2; the match to TRBD1 covers 9 bases. The V gene end was trimmed by 0 bases and the J gene end by 8 bases; junction bases not matched to a gene: 7. The CDR3 runs 15 residues. Germline assignment: CDR1 LGHNA and CDR2 YNFKEQ. The CDR3: CASSQDSGQGNGYTF. CDR3 bases: TGTGCCAGCAGCCAAGACTCGGGACAGGGAAACGGCTACACCTTC.

This clonotype has just a few counts. The rearrangement uses TRBV6-5 and TRBJ1-2, with 9 bases identical to TRBD1. The CDR3 extends over 14 amino acids. Unmatched junction bases numbered 4, after V lost 4 bases and J lost 4 bases. Per the germline V gene, CDR1 is MNHEY and CDR2 is SVGAGI. DNA for the CDR3: TGTGCCAGCAGTTCCCAACAGGGGGCCTATGGCTACACCTTC. It encodes CASSSQQGAYGYTF.

At least ten counts were recorded for this clonotype. This rearrangement joins TRBV11-2 to TRBJ2-7, with 8 bases identical to TRBD1. CDR1 and CDR2 (germline): SGHAT, FQNNGV. V trimming: 5 bases; J trimming: 2 bases; junction bases outside the gene matches: 8. The CDR3 is 15 amino acids. This chain's CDR3 is CASSRGQGATYEQYF. In DNA form, the CDR3 reads TGTGCCAGCAGCAGAGGGCAGGGGGCCACCTACGAGCAGTACTTC.

This clonotype has at least ten counts. The chain combines TRBV11-2 with TRBJ1-5; D is perhaps TRBD1 (5 bases). The CDR3 is 13 amino acids. Trimming took 3 bases from V and 7 from J, leaving 10 bases between them. Germline CDR1 is SGHAT and CDR2 is FQNNGV. The CDR3 DNA reads TGTGCCAGCAGCTTTGGGGGAGGCCAGCCCCAGCATTTT. Residues: CASSFGGGQPQHF.

The V and J genes are TRBV18 and TRBJ2-2, with D uncertain. The V gene's germline CDR1 is KGHSH and CDR2 LQKENI. The V gene lost 2 bases and the J gene lost 4 bases, with 5 bases spanning the gap. CDR3 size: 13 residues. The chain's CDR3 is CASSPIPTGELFF. In nucleotides, the CDR3 is TGTGCCAGCTCACCAATCCCCACCGGGGAGCTGTTTTTT.

Concerning this clonotype itself: A much larger clonotype is one base distant, so this may be a read error. V is TRBV11-2 and J is TRBJ1-6; D possibly corresponds to TRBD1 (5 bases). This CDR3 has 15 residues. In germline, CDR1 is SGHAT, CDR2 FQNNGV. The CDR3 reads CVSSLGAGRNSPLHF. The CDR3 nucleotides read TGTGTCAGCAGCTTAGGGGCAGGACGAAATTCACCCCTCCACTTT.

At least ten counts were recorded for this clonotype. V gene TRBV14 combines with J gene TRBJ1-1; D may be TRBD1 (5 bases). CDR3 length: 13 residues. V gave up 7 bases and J gave up 5 bases, with 14 bases separating them. Germline V gene data show CDR1 as SGHDN and CDR2 as FVKESK. CDR3 loop: CASTSVPGTEAFF. Written as DNA, the CDR3 is TGTGCCAGCACCTCGGTCCCAGGGACTGAAGCTTTCTTT.

The V gene is TRBV2, the J gene TRBJ2-5, with TRBD1 identical over 9 bases. Germline V gene data show CDR1 as SNHLY and CDR2 as FYNNEI. This CDR3 spans 13 amino acids. Trimming took 6 bases from V and 6 from J; bases not matched to a gene: 5. The CDR3 DNA reads as TGTGCCAGCAGGAAGGGGACAGGGAAGACCCAGTACTTC. Translating it yields CASRKGTGKTQYF. The complete variable domain, with remaining parts taken from reference TRBV2 and TRBJ2-5, reads EPEVTQTPSHQVTQMGQEVILRCVPISNHLYFYWYRQILGQKVEFLVSFYNNEISEKSEIFDDQFSVERPDGSNFTLKIRSTKLEDSAMYFCASRKGTGKTQYFGPGTRLLVL.

This clonotype was seen ten or more times. The chain combines TRBV7-9 with TRBJ1-3; D might be TRBD1 (5 bases). Trimming took off 5 bases at V and 2 bases at J, with 13 bases between the two ends. Germline V lookup: CDR1 SEHNR, CDR2 FQNEAQ (reference sequence). This CDR3 region has 15 residues. This CDR3 is CASSPSGGAGNTIYF. The CDR3 DNA is TGTGCCAGCAGCCCGTCTGGGGGGGCTGGAAACACCATATATTTT.

This clonotype appeared a few times. The rearrangement links TRBV9 to TRBJ2-5; tentatively, D is TRBD1 (6 bases). The germline gives CDR1 SGDLS, CDR2 YYNGEE. The CDR3 is 15 amino acids. V was trimmed by 0 bases and J by 1 base, leaving 10 bases between them. CDR3: CASSVGQAVQETQYF. In DNA, the CDR3 is TGTGCCAGCAGCGTAGGACAGGCGGTCCAAGAGACCCAGTACTTC.

As concerns this clonotype: Possible read error: a much larger clone is one base away. The chain employs TRBV15 and TRBJ1-2; 9 nucleotides align to TRBD1. The CDR3 length is 13 residues. CDR1 LNHNV and CDR2 YYDKDF come from the germline V gene (reference sequence). The DNA for the CDR3 is TGTGCCGCCAGCCCGACAGGGGGCTATGGCTACACCTTC. It yields the protein CAASPTGGYGYTF.

Many counts were recorded for this clonotype. This chain links TRBV5-1 with TRBJ2-5, with D unresolved. The CDR3 is made up of 14 amino acids. The V gene lost 0 bases and the J gene lost 2 bases, with 8 bases spanning the gap. Germline V lookup: CDR1 SGHRS, CDR2 YFSETQ. The CDR3 spells CASSLVVGQETQYF. The CDR3 DNA sequence: TGCGCCAGCAGCTTGGTGGTCGGGCAAGAGACCCAGTACTTC.

Only one count was recorded for this clonotype. J is TRBJ1-5 and V is TRBV18; 12 bases line up with TRBD1. The J segment lost 3 bases and the V segment lost 2 bases, leaving 2 bases of the junction unmatched. This CDR3 is 16 amino acids long. The germline gives CDR1 KGHSH, CDR2 LQKENI. The CDR3 is CASSPGTGGPNQPQHF. In DNA, the CDR3 is TGTGCCAGCTCACCAGGGACAGGGGGCCCCAATCAGCCCCAGCATTTT.

This clonotype was detected ten times or more. The V and J genes are TRBV12-3 or TRBV12-4 and TRBJ1-1; 7 bases agree with TRBD1. The CDR3 length is 16 residues. With 7 bases clipped from V and 3 bases from J, the junction kept 14 bases outside the gene matches. The CDR3 nucleotides are TGTGCCAGCACCTCGAGACCTCAGGGGGTCGACACTGAAGCTTTCTTT. Translating gives CASTSRPQGVDTEAFF.

The V gene is TRBV4-2, the J gene TRBJ1-6, with 7 positions matching TRBD1. Germline-derived CDR1 and CDR2 are LGHNA and YNFKEQ. V lost 1 base, J lost 6 bases, and 6 bases stayed unmatched. The CDR3 is 16 amino acids. The CDR3 spells CASSQVSGQSNSPLHF. The CDR3 coding sequence is TGTGCCAGCAGCCAAGTCTCGGGACAGAGTAATTCACCCCTCCACTTT.

In this sample, this clonotype turned up many times. This chain links TRBV4-2 with TRBJ2-4; TRBD2 aligns across 11 bases. V shed 0 bases and J 0 bases; nucleotides not matched to a gene: 7. The CDR3 length is 19 residues. Germline V gene data show CDR1 as LGHNA and CDR2 as YNFKEQ. The chain's CDR3 is CASSQEATSGVLAKNIQYF. CDR3 nucleotide sequence: TGTGCCAGCAGCCAAGAAGCGACTAGCGGGGTACTAGCCAAAAACATTCAGTACTTC.

The chain couples TRBV6-1 to TRBJ1-1, with 7 bases that match TRBD1. CDR3 length equals 15 residues. Germline trimming cut 5 bases from V and 3 bases from J; bases unmatched to any gene: 9. In germline, CDR1 is MNHNS, CDR2 SASEGT. The CDR3 protein is CASSPQGGGHTEAFF. CDR3 nucleotide sequence: TGTGCCAGCAGTCCTCAAGGGGGCGGCCACACTGAAGCTTTCTTT.

This clonotype was recorded a few times. The chain uses TRBV29-1 and TRBJ1-3; 7 nucleotides align to TRBD1. This CDR3 is 13 amino acids long. CDR1 SQVTM and CDR2 ANQGSEA come from the germline V gene. Germline trimming cut 3 bases from V and 5 bases from J; bases unmatched to any gene: 4. This CDR3 reads CSVERGPRNTIYF. The CDR3 region has the DNA TGCAGCGTTGAGAGGGGGCCAAGAAACACCATATATTTT.

This clonotype has at least ten counts. This chain uses TRBV15 with TRBJ1-1; tentatively, D is TRBD1 (5 bases). The CDR3 length is 13 residues. Germline lookup yields CDR1 LNHNV and CDR2 YYDKDF (reference sequence). Trimming cost V 6 bases and J 5 bases, with 13 bases left between them. The CDR3 here is CATSPVGGTEAFF. CDR3 nucleotides: TGTGCCACCAGTCCGGTGGGGGGAACTGAAGCTTTCTTT.